The clone carrying this T cell receptor (beta chain) has at least ten counts. Its antigen is unknown. The data stem from a study of identical twins. Regarding the study as a whole: It was out-of-frame TCR alpha sharing in monozygotic twins that models underestimated. In cord blood, abundant beta clonotypes had fewer insertions; memory showed no trend.

Among all donors, each was a healthy Caucasian. The CDR3 has 13 residues. Germline V lookup: CDR1 SQVTM, CDR2 ANQGSEA. J was trimmed by 7 bases and V by 8 bases; bases with no gene match: 6. Template switching added a universal primer site, and cDNA bore unique molecular identifiers. TCRdb independently ran MiXCR on the 5' RACE reads; one entry per CDR3 protein. The data show about 690,000 distinct CDR3 sequences, roughly 6% seen once. The V and J genes are TRBV29-1 and TRBJ2-2; TRBD1 agrees at 11 bases. This sequence was found in a man younger than 30 in good health. The sequencing sample was made of naive T cells sorted from blood. This chain's CDR3 is CSTGQGAGGELFF. As DNA, the CDR3 is TGCAGCACCGGACAGGGGGCCGGCGGGGAGCTGTTTTTT.